This TCR beta chain was captured in a study of human T cells and chemical hapten exposure. Across the study: Mainly, slight library volume differences in the pool made TCR yields vary.

The time point denotes: patch test 3, about 24 weeks after DPC sensitization. The treatment here: therapeutic diphenylcyclopropenone sensitization with weekly scalp DPC. CDR1 and CDR2 (germline): SGHVS, FQNEAQ. This CDR3 has 14 amino acids. V lost 2 bases to trimming and J lost 1 base, with 6 bases between them. TCRdb processed the RACE reads anew with MiXCR; each CDR3 protein has one entry. The data contain about 190,000 distinct CDR3 sequences, roughly a quarter of them singletons. The clonotype was recovered from a woman aged 40 to 50 with alopecia areata. Some clones in this sample may be carry-over from other donors' samples. This sequence joins TRBV7-8 and TRBJ1-5; D not resolved. Sample: whole blood, taken in connection with sensitization to the hapten diphenylcyclopropenone (DPC). The DNA of the CDR3 is TGTGCCAGCAGCTTATCAGTCAGCAATCAGCCCCAGCATTTT. It is translated as CASSLSVSNQPQHF.